This T cell receptor (beta chain) was obtained from a study of T cell responses to AZD1222 COVID-19 vaccine. The method was immunoSEQ multiplex PCR; TCRdb's version includes in-frame clones alone and lacks a portion of them. The data show approximately 100,000 clones, around nine tenths seen once. The sample holds one count of this clone. Trimming took 6 bases from V and 0 from J; bases not matched to a gene: 14. This CDR3 spans 17 amino acids. CDR1 and CDR2 from the germline V gene are LNHDA and SQIVND (reference sequence). The chain is built from TRBV19 and TRBJ2-7, with TRBD1 identical over 7 bases. Specimen: peripheral blood, collected on day 0 of AZD1222 vaccination. This sequence was found in an adult in good health. CDR3 sequence: CASRPETPGTVSYEQYF. The CDR3 bases are TGTGCCAGTAGGCCAGAAACCCCTGGGACAGTCTCCTACGAGCAGTACTTC. Using reference TRBV19 and TRBJ2-7 for the parts outside the CDR3, the full variable domain is DGGITQSPKYLFRKEGQNVTLSCEQNLNHDAMYWYRQDPGQGLRLIYYSQIVNDFQKGDIAEGYSVSREKKESFPLTVTSAQKNPTAFYLCASRPETPGTVSYEQYFGPGTRLTVT.